These 25 T cell receptor beta chains originate from one sample sequenced in a study of cytomegalovirus exposure and HLA in healthy donors. TCRdb's copy holds only in-frame clones and misses some; the assay was immunoSEQ multiplex PCR. The sample lists approximately 170,000 clones; 84% were seen once. The sample taken for sequencing was PBMCs. The receptors originated from a man between 25 and 39 years old in good health and CMV-seropositive.

The chain recombines TRBV9 with TRBJ1-2, with 8 bases aligning to TRBD1. Germline lookup yields CDR1 SGDLS and CDR2 YYNGEE. The junction had 12 bases not matched to a gene; V was cut back by 3 bases and J by 2 bases. The CDR3 spans 17 residues. The DNA for the CDR3 is TGTGCCAGCAGCGCTGGACAGGGATATTTGCAGAACTATGGCTACACCTTC. Protein: CASSAGQGYLQNYGYTF.

The chain is built from TRBV6-5 and TRBJ2-7; TRBD1 aligns across 8 bases. Losses at the gene ends were 6 bases for V and 9 bases for J; bases not matched to a gene: 13. CDR3 length: 14 amino acids. Germline V gives CDR1 MNHEY, CDR2 SVGAGI. In DNA, the CDR3 is TGTGCCAGCAGCGGACAGGGTGGTCCGTCCGGGCAGTACTTC. Protein: CASSGQGGPSGQYF.

The chain recombines TRBV19 with TRBJ1-1; the D is unclear. The ends were cut back, 3 bases at V and 3 bases at J, with 11 bases in the middle. Per the germline V gene, CDR1 is LNHDA and CDR2 is SQIVND (reference sequence). CDR3 length equals 14 residues. This CDR3 reads CASSMRTAYTEAFF. The CDR3 DNA sequence: TGTGCCAGTAGTATGCGAACAGCCTACACTGAAGCTTTCTTT. The full variable domain, completed using reference TRBV19 and TRBJ1-1, is DGGITQSPKYLFRKEGQNVTLSCEQNLNHDAMYWYRQDPGQGLRLIYYSQIVNDFQKGDIAEGYSVSREKKESFPLTVTSAQKNPTAFYLCASSMRTAYTEAFFGQGTRLTVV.

The chain combines TRBV6-5 with TRBJ2-7; D possibly corresponds to TRBD2 (6 bases). In germline, CDR1 is MNHEY, CDR2 SVGAGI. V lost 5 bases and J 4 bases, leaving 18 bases between the germline ends. The CDR3 is 15 amino acids. The CDR3 here is CASSQTSGTGYEQYF. The CDR3 nucleotides read TGTGCCAGCAGTCAAACGTCCGGGACTGGATACGAGCAGTACTTC.

The V gene is TRBV6-1, the J gene TRBJ1-1; D unclear. Per the germline V gene, CDR1 is MNHNS and CDR2 is SASEGT. This CDR3 region has 13 residues. V shed 4 bases and J shed 11 bases, with 17 bases lying between them. The CDR3 nucleotides are TGTGCCAGCAGTGGGCCGGCGGCCTCTCGGGCTTTCTTT. This sequence encodes CASSGPAASRAFF.

The chain couples TRBV2 to TRBJ2-2; D not certain. The CDR3 is 15 residues long. The V end was cut by 8 bases, the J end by 0 bases, with 13 bases between. Germline lookup yields CDR1 SNHLY and CDR2 FYNNEI. CDR3 DNA sequence: TGTGCCAGCCGACGACTCGCCACGAACACCGGGGAGCTGTTTTTT. Its protein product is CASRRLATNTGELFF.

This sequence joins TRBV7-3 and TRBJ2-2; D ambiguous. Deletions cut 6 bases from V and 6 bases from J, with 14 bases between. There are 14 residues in the CDR3. Germline V gives CDR1 SGHTA, CDR2 FQGTGA. CDR3 bases: TGTGCCAGCAGTTCTATCGATCGTCCCGGGGAGCTGTTTTTT. Its translation: CASSSIDRPGELFF.

This clone was picked up one time. The J gene is TRBJ2-1, the V gene TRBV19, with 12 bases lining up with TRBD2. Trimming removed 6 bases from V and 4 bases from J; junction bases left unmatched: 10. This CDR3 is 17 amino acids long. CDR1 and CDR2 (germline): LNHDA, SQIVND (reference sequence). CDR3 nucleotide sequence: TGTGCCAGTAGCCAACGACTAGCGGGGGACCTTTACAATGAGCAGTTCTTC. This translates into CASSQRLAGDLYNEQFF.

The genes are TRBV28 and TRBJ2-7, with D perhaps matching TRBD1 (6 bases). The CDR3 is 15 amino acids. The germline gives CDR1 MDHEN, CDR2 SYDVKM. Trimming took off 0 bases at V and 1 base at J, with 10 bases between the two ends. CDR3 nucleotide sequence: TGTGCCAGCAGTTTATGGGACAGTCTATCCTACGAGCAGTACTTC. It codes for CASSLWDSLSYEQYF.

The chain uses TRBV9 and TRBJ2-7; 13 bases are a match to TRBD2. The CDR3 is made up of 15 amino acids. V lost 1 base, J lost 8 bases, and 6 bases stayed unmatched. Germline V gene sequence: CDR1 SGDLS, CDR2 YYNGEE. The chain's CDR3 is CASSVSGTSGVQQYF. In DNA, the CDR3 is TGTGCCAGCAGCGTATCCGGGACTAGCGGGGTCCAGCAGTACTTC.

The chain has TRBV7-2 and TRBJ1-1; a possible D gene is TRBD1 (6 bases). Germline V gene lookup returns CDR1 SGHTA and CDR2 FQGNSA. The CDR3 is 13 amino acids. Trimming took off 5 bases at V and 9 bases at J, with 16 bases between the two ends. The CDR3 loop reads CASSPGRGYKAFF. The CDR3 DNA sequence: TGTGCCAGCAGCCCAGGGAGGGGGTACAAAGCTTTCTTT.

This clone turned up a few times. The rearrangement uses TRBV10-3 and TRBJ2-2, with 7 positions matching TRBD1. Trimming removed 6 bases from V and 3 bases from J; junction bases left unmatched: 4. The CDR3 totals 14 residues. The germline gives CDR1 ENHRY, CDR2 SYGVKD. The CDR3 bases are TGTGCCATCAGAACAGGGGCGGACACCGGGGAGCTGTTTTTT. Amino acid sequence: CAIRTGADTGELFF.

The rearrangement joins TRBV5-1 to TRBJ2-7, with 9 bases identical to TRBD2. CDR3 length: 14 residues. The germline V gene encodes CDR1 SGHRS and CDR2 YFSETQ. The V and J ends lost 4 bases and 3 bases, in that order; junction bases with no gene match: 5. The DNA of the CDR3 is TGCGCCAGCAGCCCTATAGCGGGAGACTACGAGCAGTACTTC. It specifies CASSPIAGDYEQYF.

This clone was seen a handful of times. The V and J genes are TRBV7-8 and TRBJ2-7, with a weak D call TRBD2 (5 bases). V was cut by 4 bases and J by 1 base, with 8 bases left in between. CDR1 SGHVS and CDR2 FQNEAQ come from the germline V gene. This CDR3 is built from 13 residues. The CDR3 protein is CASSYGVSYEQYF. The CDR3 bases are TGTGCCAGCAGCTACGGGGTTTCCTACGAGCAGTACTTC. The full variable domain, in which reference TRBV7-8 and TRBJ2-7 provide the parts outside the CDR3, is GAGVSQSPRYKVAKRGQDVALRCDPISGHVSLFWYQQALGQGPEFLTYFQNEAQLDKSGLPSDRFFAERPEGSVSTLKIQRTQQEDSAVYLCASSYGVSYEQYFGPGTRLTVT.

This chain joins TRBV28 and TRBJ2-5, with 10 bases matching TRBD1. The ends lost 6 bases at V and 4 bases at J; junction bases unmatched: 2. Germline CDR1 MDHEN, CDR2 SYDVKM. The CDR3 loop spans 13 amino acids. CDR3 sequence reads: CASRRTGGETQYF. The DNA for the CDR3 is TGTGCCAGCAGACGGACAGGGGGAGAGACCCAGTACTTC.

The CDR3 region is CASSTQGPNEKLFF. DNA of the CDR3: TGTGCCAGCAGTACACAGGGACCTAATGAAAAACTGTTTTTT. The chain joins TRBV28 to TRBJ1-4, with a weak D call TRBD1 (6 bases). Germline V gene lookup returns CDR1 MDHEN and CDR2 SYDVKM. There are 14 residues in the CDR3. Trimming cost V 5 bases and J 3 bases, with 10 bases left between them. Based on the CDR3 plus reference TRBV28 and TRBJ1-4, the full variable domain is DVKVTQSSRYLVKRTGEKVFLECVQDMDHENMFWYRQDPGLGLRLIYFSYDVKMKEKGDIPEGYSVSREKKERFSLILESASTNQTSMYLCASSTQGPNEKLFFGSGTQLSVL.

This clone was counted once. The V gene is TRBV7-2, the J gene TRBJ2-2, with TRBD1 identical over 9 bases. The V gene end was trimmed by 3 bases and the J gene end by 4 bases; junction bases not matched to a gene: 12. CDR3 length: 18 amino acids. The germline V gene has CDR1 SGHTA and CDR2 FQGNSA. For the CDR3, the DNA is TGTGCCAGCAGCTTTCCGGGACAGGGATTTCCGAGCACCGGGGAGCTGTTTTTT. Protein product: CASSFPGQGFPSTGELFF.

The gene calls are TRBV6-5 and TRBJ2-2, with D possibly being TRBD1 (6 bases). The V end lost 6 bases, the J end lost 3 bases, and 8 bases lay between the germline ends. Germline CDR1 MNHEY, CDR2 SVGAGI. This CDR3 is 13 amino acids long. The DNA for the CDR3 is TGTGCCAGCAGACAGGGCTACACCGGGGAGCTGTTTTTT. This translates into CASRQGYTGELFF.

This chain joins TRBV6-6 and TRBJ1-5; no clear D. There are 14 residues in the CDR3. Trimming left V 6 bases short and J 4 bases short, with 13 bases between. Germline assignment: CDR1 MNHNY and CDR2 SVGAGI (reference sequence). The CDR3 nucleotides are TGTGCCAGCAGCGTACTCCCGGGAAATCAGCCCCAGCATTTT. This codes for CASSVLPGNQPQHF.

Points on this clone: One end of the junction varies from germline; a read error may be responsible. This chain links TRBV7-7 with TRBJ2-2, with a possible D match to TRBD2 (6 bases). The CDR3 runs to 16 residues. Germline loops: CDR1 SSHAT, CDR2 FNYEAQ (reference sequence). Written as DNA, the CDR3 is TGTGCTAGCAGCTTGGGGGTAGCGGAACTTACCGGGGAGCTGTTTTTT. It encodes CASSLGVAELTGELFF.

CDR3 in amino acids: CASSSTRGANSPLHF. The CDR3 DNA follows: TGTGCCAGCAGCTCGACCCGGGGGGCTAATTCACCCCTCCACTTT. The chain carries TRBV5-4 and TRBJ1-6; possibly TRBD1 for D (6 bases). V was clipped by 3 bases and J by 6 bases, with 13 bases between them. This CDR3 contains 15 residues. Germline V gene sequence: CDR1 SGHNT, CDR2 YYREEE (reference sequence).

This clone was seen just once. The J gene is TRBJ2-7, the V gene TRBV5-1; 7 nucleotides agree with TRBD2. The CDR3 contains 13 residues. The ends lost 5 bases at V and 4 bases at J; junction bases unmatched: 6. CDR1 is SGHRS, CDR2 YFSETQ, per germline. CDR3 in DNA: TGCGCCAGCAGATGGGAGGGTGAGTACGAGCAGTACTTC. Translation gives CASRWEGEYEQYF.

The chain uses TRBV19 and TRBJ2-1; TRBD2 matches 7 bases. V trimming: 6 bases; J trimming: 7 bases; junction bases outside the gene matches: 15. The CDR3 is 16 amino acids. Germline CDR1 is LNHDA and CDR2 is SQIVND (reference sequence). CDR3 protein: CASSPLDRGVRNEQFF. For the CDR3, the DNA is TGTGCCAGTAGCCCCCTTGATCGGGGGGTTAGGAATGAGCAGTTCTTC.

Comment on this clone: An end of the junction differs from the germline gene, which may be a read error. In nucleotides, the CDR3 is TGTGCTAGCAGCTCCGGGACAACTTTGCTGACCGGGGAGCTGTTTTTT. Its translation is CASSSGTTLLTGELFF. The V and J genes are TRBV7-7 and TRBJ2-2; D is possibly TRBD1 (6 bases). Germline V lookup: CDR1 SSHAT, CDR2 FNYEAQ (reference sequence). The CDR3 has 16 residues.

V usage is TRBV7-7 and J usage is TRBJ1-1; no definite D call. Trimming removed 5 bases at V and 0 bases at J, with 16 bases between. The CDR3 is 16 amino acids. Germline CDR1 and CDR2: SSHAT and FNYEAQ (reference sequence). In DNA form, the CDR3 reads TGTGCCAGCAGCCCCCTCGCAGCGATACTGAACACTGAAGCTTTCTTT. This gives the protein CASSPLAAILNTEAFF.